This TCR beta chain was documented in a study of CXCR3-negative and CXCR3-positive naive CD8 T cells. UMI-labeled 5' RACE TRB cDNA libraries were prepared from the cells. Reanalyzing the 5' RACE reads, TCRdb keeps one entry per CDR3 protein, without DNA. The sample table sets out about 6,700 distinct CDR3 sequences. CD45RO-CCR7+CD27+CD95- expression identified naive CD8+ T cells. CDR3 length: 11 amino acids. Regarding this clonotype: The antigen is not known.

Regarding the study as a whole: TRB CDR3 hydrophobicity was greater in CXCR3-positive naive cells than in CXCR3-negative naive cells. Surface CD5 was comparable between naive subsets; TCR strength was inferred from TRB CDR3 properties. Both naive subsets had comparably high diversity; memory CD8+ cells much lower. Naive cells used TRBV-TRBJ genes in much the same way whether CXCR3-negative or CXCR3-positive; memory cells did not.

The TCR sequence derives from a human donor in good health. Some clones in this sample may be carry-over from other donors' samples. The rearrangement joins TRBV12-3 or TRBV12-4 to TRBJ1-2. Material: naive CXCR3+ CD8+ T cells from blood. Subset reported: CD45RO-CCR7+CD27+CD95- naive CD8+ T cells expressing CXCR3 (TNR3+). The CDR3 sequence: CASQSNYDYTF.